This T cell receptor (beta chain) was recovered during a study of identical twins. The germline V gene has CDR1 SEHNR and CDR2 FQNEAQ (reference sequence). The ends were cut back, 6 bases at V and 10 bases at J, with 13 bases in the middle. The CDR3 is 12 residues long. A template switching step contributed a universal primer site, while unique molecular identifiers were present in the cDNA. Via MiXCR, TCRdb re-called the 5' RACE reads, giving one row per CDR3 protein. The sample shows hundreds of thousands of distinct CDR3 sequences, 18% of them seen only once. Separately, the same data were catalogued under a study of T cells expressing NK-cell markers.

The gene calls are TRBV7-9 and TRBJ2-1; unclear D gene. Sequenced sample: PBMCs. The sequence was obtained from a woman in her late teens or twenties in good health. This CDR3 reads CASRAGNPEQFF. The CDR3 region has the DNA TGTGCCAGCAGGGCTGGAAACCCCGAGCAGTTCTTC.